This is a list of T cell receptor beta chains from one sample in a study of T cell responses to AZD1222 COVID-19 vaccine. Produced via immunoSEQ multiplex PCR; TCRdb's table is partial and in-frame only. The sample has about 99,000 clones, roughly 85% seen once. The material was peripheral blood, obtained on day 0 of AZD1222 vaccination. These receptors all come from an adult in good health. Each CDR3 is given with its conserved first and last residue. The order of the fields is V gene, clone size, J gene, D gene, CDR3 protein, CDR3 DNA. The D gene is left open where the match is weak. Clone size, where shown, is once, few, many, or a class for clones that have expanded.

V: TRBV5-4; size: -; J: TRBJ2-7; D: TRBD1; CDR3: CASSLWQGEYNEQYF; DNA: TGTGCCAGCAGCTTGTGGCAGGGGGAATATAACGAGCAGTACTTC
V: TRBV6-2/TRBV6-3; size: -; J: TRBJ1-2; D: -; CDR3: CASSYSRVAARNYGYTF; DNA: TGTGCCAGCAGTTACTCGAGGGTTGCGGCCCGTAACTATGGCTACACCTTC
V: TRBV19; size: -; J: TRBJ1-2; D: TRBD1; CDR3: CASIRGQTASGYTF; DNA: TGTGCCAGTATTAGGGGACAGACCGCATCTGGCTACACCTTC
V: TRBV29-1; size: -; J: TRBJ1-4; D: TRBD1; CDR3: CSALRTGGKAGEKLFF; DNA: TGCAGCGCGCTTCGGACAGGGGGCAAGGCCGGTGAAAAACTGTTTTTT
V: TRBV13; size: -; J: TRBJ1-2; D: -; CDR3: CASSTRDRNYGYTF; DNA: TGTGCCAGCAGCACCCGTGACAGGAACTATGGCTACACCTTC
V: TRBV11-3; size: -; J: TRBJ1-1; D: -; CDR3: CASSINSNTEAFF; DNA: TGTGCCAGCAGCATTAACAGCAACACTGAAGCTTTCTTT
V: TRBV6-5; size: -; J: TRBJ2-7; D: TRBD1; CDR3: CASSYGTGAYEQYF; DNA: TGTGCCAGCAGTTACGGGACAGGGGCCTACGAGCAGTACTTC
V: TRBV7-8; size: -; J: TRBJ1-5; D: -; CDR3: CASSQRRQGNQPQHF; DNA: TGTGCCAGCAGCCAACGCCGGCAGGGCAATCAGCCCCAGCATTTT
V: TRBV9; size: -; J: TRBJ2-1; D: -; CDR3: CAPLGGPSSYNEQFF; DNA: TGTGCCCCCCTGGGGGGCCCAAGCTCCTACAATGAGCAGTTCTTC
V: TRBV18; size: -; J: TRBJ2-3; D: -; CDR3: CASSSNSDTQYF; DNA: TGTGCCAGCTCATCCAACTCGGATACGCAGTATTTT
V: TRBV9; size: -; J: TRBJ1-6; D: -; CDR3: CASSVGAGNSPLHF; DNA: TGTGCCAGCAGCGTAGGGGCAGGGAATTCACCCCTCCACTTT
V: TRBV3-1/TRBV3-2; size: -; J: TRBJ2-2; D: -; CDR3: CASSQLGTNTGELFF; DNA: TGTGCCAGCAGCCAATTGGGGACGAACACCGGGGAGCTGTTTTTT
V: TRBV7-3; size: -; J: TRBJ1-1; D: TRBD1; CDR3: CASSPGGDNTEAFF; DNA: TGTGCCAGCAGCCCAGGGGGTGATAACACTGAAGCTTTCTTT
V: TRBV19; size: few; J: TRBJ2-2; D: TRBD2; CDR3: CASSINPRLAGARGGELFF; DNA: TGTGCCAGTAGTATTAACCCACGGCTAGCGGGGGCCCGAGGCGGGGAGCTGTTTTTT
V: TRBV7-3; size: -; J: TRBJ1-1; D: -; CDR3: CASSQDRNTEAFF; DNA: TGTGCCAGCAGCCAGGACAGAAACACTGAAGCTTTCTTT
V: TRBV2; size: -; J: TRBJ2-4; D: -; CDR3: CASRTKNIQYF; DNA: TGTGCCAGCAGGACCAAAAACATTCAGTACTTC
V: TRBV7-3; size: -; J: TRBJ2-3; D: -; CDR3: CASSSTPTDTQYF; DNA: TGTGCCAGCAGTTCCACCCCCACAGATACGCAGTATTTT
V: TRBV10-1; size: -; J: TRBJ1-5; D: -; CDR3: CASSEGTPTRNQPQHF; DNA: TGCGCCAGCAGTGAGGGGACGCCAACCCGCAATCAGCCCCAGCATTTT
V: TRBV19; size: -; J: TRBJ1-6; D: -; CDR3: CASSIEGARDSPLHF; DNA: TGTGCCAGTAGTATAGAGGGGGCGCGAGATTCACCCCTCCACTTT
V: TRBV7-9; size: once; J: TRBJ1-3; D: TRBD1; CDR3: CASSLATGQGGNTIYF; DNA: TGTGCCAGCAGCTTAGCCACGGGACAGGGGGGAAACACCATATATTTT
V: TRBV10-1; size: -; J: TRBJ1-5; D: TRBD1; CDR3: CARGALGDRGQDSNQPQHF; DNA: TGCGCCAGGGGGGCTTTGGGGGACAGGGGCCAAGATAGCAATCAGCCCCAGCATTTT
V: TRBV19; size: -; J: TRBJ1-5; D: -; CDR3: CATSGGEWGQPQHF; DNA: TGTGCCACCTCTGGTGGGGAATGGGGTCAGCCCCAGCATTTT
V: TRBV5-4; size: few; J: TRBJ2-2; D: TRBD2; CDR3: CASSLGLAGANTGELFF; DNA: TGTGCCAGCAGCTTGGGACTAGCGGGGGCGAACACCGGGGAGCTGTTTTTT
V: TRBV3-1/TRBV3-2; size: -; J: TRBJ1-1; D: -; CDR3: CASSQGGWGGTEAFF; DNA: TGTGCCAGCAGCCAAGGGGGTTGGGGAGGGACTGAAGCTTTCTTT
V: TRBV29-1; size: -; J: TRBJ2-2; D: -; CDR3: CSVELGASGTGELFF; DNA: TGCAGCGTTGAGTTAGGGGCGAGCGGCACCGGGGAGCTGTTTTTT
V: TRBV29-1; size: -; J: TRBJ2-7; D: -; CDR3: CSVARARDPTYEQYF; DNA: TGCAGCGTTGCCAGGGCCCGAGACCCCACCTACGAGCAGTACTTC
V: TRBV12-5; size: -; J: TRBJ1-4; D: -; CDR3: CASGLSEKLFF; DNA: TGTGCTAGTGGTTTGTCCGAAAAACTGTTTTTT
V: TRBV12-3/TRBV12-4; size: -; J: TRBJ1-1; D: -; CDR3: CASSSLAEAFF; DNA: TGTGCCAGCAGTTCCCTCGCTGAAGCTTTCTTT
V: TRBV27; size: -; J: TRBJ2-1; D: TRBD2; CDR3: CASSLTQRGYNEQFF; DNA: TGTGCCAGCAGTTTAACGCAGCGGGGTTACAATGAGCAGTTCTTC
V: TRBV19; size: -; J: TRBJ2-1; D: -; CDR3: CASSLSGNPYNEQFF; DNA: TGTGCCAGTAGTTTATCCGGAAACCCCTACAATGAGCAGTTCTTC
V: TRBV6-6; size: -; J: TRBJ2-2; D: -; CDR3: CASRDSGYTGELFF; DNA: TGTGCCAGCAGGGATAGCGGCTACACCGGGGAGCTGTTTTTT
V: TRBV28; size: -; J: TRBJ2-1; D: -; CDR3: CASSETDSSSYNEQFF; DNA: TGTGCCAGCAGCGAAACCGACAGCAGCTCCTACAATGAGCAGTTCTTC
V: TRBV9; size: -; J: TRBJ2-2; D: -; CDR3: CASSVGSTGELFF; DNA: TGTGCCAGCAGCGTAGGGTCCACCGGGGAGCTGTTTTTT
V: TRBV4-2; size: -; J: TRBJ2-1; D: -; CDR3: CASSQDGAGPGYEQFF; DNA: TGTGCCAGCAGCCAAGACGGGGCGGGGCCGGGGTATGAGCAGTTCTTC
V: TRBV11-3; size: -; J: TRBJ1-6; D: TRBD1; CDR3: CASSPGQGYNSPLHF; DNA: TGTGCCAGCAGCCCGGGACAGGGATATAATTCACCCCTCCACTTT
V: TRBV27; size: -; J: TRBJ2-2; D: -; CDR3: CATVAPNTGELFF; DNA: TGTGCCACGGTAGCGCCGAACACCGGGGAGCTGTTTTTT
V: TRBV6-2/TRBV6-3; size: few; J: TRBJ2-2; D: -; CDR3: CASSTSTSNTGELFF; DNA: TGTGCCAGCAGTACAAGCACTTCGAACACCGGGGAGCTGTTTTTT
V: TRBV19; size: -; J: TRBJ1-1; D: -; CDR3: CASSIRGQGNTEAFF; DNA: TGTGCCAGTAGTATACGAGGCCAGGGGAACACTGAAGCTTTCTTT
V: TRBV6-5; size: -; J: TRBJ2-5; D: -; CDR3: CASSYAPFGTQYF; DNA: TGTGCCAGCAGTTACGCGCCGTTCGGGACCCAGTACTTC
V: TRBV7-8; size: -; J: TRBJ2-1; D: TRBD2; CDR3: CASSLAQGLANEQFF; DNA: TGTGCCAGCAGCTTAGCCCAGGGACTAGCGAATGAGCAGTTCTTC
V: TRBV7-2; size: -; J: TRBJ2-7; D: TRBD1; CDR3: CASSLTGATYEQYF; DNA: TGTGCCAGCAGCTTAACAGGGGCCACCTACGAGCAGTACTTC
V: TRBV7-2; size: -; J: TRBJ2-1; D: TRBD2; CDR3: CASSKQTSGGGVYNEQFF; DNA: TGTGCCAGCAGCAAACAGACTAGCGGAGGCGGGGTCTACAATGAGCAGTTCTTC
V: TRBV4-3; size: once; J: TRBJ2-5; D: TRBD2; CDR3: CASSQGSGRVETQYF; DNA: TGCGCCAGCAGCCAAGGTAGCGGGAGGGTAGAGACCCAGTACTTC
V: TRBV24-1; size: -; J: TRBJ2-5; D: TRBD2; CDR3: CATSDLGTSGRGQETQYF; DNA: TGTGCCACCAGTGATTTGGGGACTAGCGGGAGGGGCCAAGAGACCCAGTACTTC
V: TRBV7-9; size: -; J: TRBJ1-3; D: TRBD1; CDR3: CASSSGQGAVGPRRNTIYF; DNA: TGTGCCAGCAGCTCAGGACAGGGGGCTGTTGGACCCAGACGAAACACCATATATTTT
V: TRBV21-1; size: few; J: TRBJ1-4; D: -; CDR3: CASSKKGLTNEKLFF; DNA: TGTGCCAGCAGCAAAAAGGGGCTGACTAATGAAAAACTGTTTTTT
V: TRBV4-3; size: once; J: TRBJ2-1; D: TRBD2; CDR3: CASSHLLAGSRNEQFF; DNA: TGCGCCAGCAGCCACCTACTAGCGGGAAGTCGAAATGAGCAGTTCTTC
V: TRBV3-1/TRBV3-2; size: -; J: TRBJ1-1; D: TRBD1; CDR3: CASSHPDRSEESMNTEAFF; DNA: TGTGCCAGCAGCCACCCGGACAGGTCCGAGGAATCCATGAACACTGAAGCTTTCTTT
V: TRBV6-6; size: few; J: TRBJ1-5; D: -; CDR3: CASTPMWGSNQPQHF; DNA: TGTGCCAGCACCCCTATGTGGGGAAGCAATCAGCCCCAGCATTTT
V: TRBV7-9; size: -; J: TRBJ1-5; D: TRBD1; CDR3: CASRTGAQPQHF; DNA: TGTGCCAGCCGTACAGGGGCTCAGCCCCAGCATTTT
V: TRBV11-2; size: -; J: TRBJ1-1; D: -; CDR3: CASTQLNTEAFF; DNA: TGTGCCAGCACCCAATTGAACACTGAAGCTTTCTTT
V: TRBV5-1; size: -; J: TRBJ1-2; D: -; CDR3: CASSPDTYGYTF; DNA: TGCGCCAGCAGCCCGGACACTTATGGCTACACCTTC
V: TRBV6-5; size: -; J: TRBJ2-2; D: -; CDR3: CASRGALVWIGELFF; DNA: TGTGCCAGCAGGGGGGCTCTTGTATGGATCGGGGAGCTGTTTTTT